This T cell receptor (beta chain) stems from a study of response to subunit inactivated influenza vaccine. The CDR3 loop spans 15 amino acids. Germline loops: CDR1 SGDLS, CDR2 YYNGEE. Trimming cost V 0 bases and J 3 bases, with 13 bases left between them. This clonotype has more than one count but fewer than ten. TCRdb analysed the RT-PCR reads with MiXCR anew, one entry per CDR3 protein. Among 150,000 to 200,000 distinct CDR3 sequences listed, 9.5% to 15% were seen once. Another study also made use of these data, one on T cells expressing NK-cell markers. From that report: Making the TCR beta cDNA relied on 5'RACE template switching with UMIs.

The genes are TRBV9 and TRBJ2-7; the D is unclear. This sample comprised CD8+ T cells sorted from PBMCs, obtained 11 to 12 days after vaccination. The clonotype originates from a man aged 50 to 60 who received an inactivated influenza vaccine. The CDR3 region is CASSVDGGSNYEQYF. DNA of the CDR3: TGTGCCAGCAGCGTAGATGGTGGCAGCAACTACGAGCAGTACTTC.